A single TCR beta chain is shown here with its context. Its antigen is as yet unknown. These data come from a study of blood T cells in healthy people across ages. CDR1 and CDR2 (germline): MNHEY, SVGEGT. The V and J ends lost 1 base and 7 bases respectively, with 13 bases between them. This CDR3 is built from 14 residues. Using a J-beta primer mix together with a sample-barcoded 5' primer, a second PCR was run for roughly 6 to 12 cycles. Each cDNA molecule received a tag from a template-switch adaptor that had 12 random nucleotides. TCRdb redid the calling of the 5' RACE reads with MiXCR, one entry per CDR3 protein. The table records around 800,000 distinct CDR3 sequences, roughly 44% of them present only once. Findings and caveats of the study: Naive T cell percentage strongly correlated with TCR beta diversity. As age increased, TCR beta diversity per million T cells fell in a roughly linear fashion.

The sample comprised blood. This clonotype was obtained from a man aged 60-69 years in good health. The chain joins TRBV6-2 or TRBV6-3 to TRBJ2-5; D is unclear. The DNA of the CDR3 is TGTGCCAGCAGTTACTTCTCCGTTAAGGCGACCCAGTACTTC. Its translation is CASSYFSVKATQYF.